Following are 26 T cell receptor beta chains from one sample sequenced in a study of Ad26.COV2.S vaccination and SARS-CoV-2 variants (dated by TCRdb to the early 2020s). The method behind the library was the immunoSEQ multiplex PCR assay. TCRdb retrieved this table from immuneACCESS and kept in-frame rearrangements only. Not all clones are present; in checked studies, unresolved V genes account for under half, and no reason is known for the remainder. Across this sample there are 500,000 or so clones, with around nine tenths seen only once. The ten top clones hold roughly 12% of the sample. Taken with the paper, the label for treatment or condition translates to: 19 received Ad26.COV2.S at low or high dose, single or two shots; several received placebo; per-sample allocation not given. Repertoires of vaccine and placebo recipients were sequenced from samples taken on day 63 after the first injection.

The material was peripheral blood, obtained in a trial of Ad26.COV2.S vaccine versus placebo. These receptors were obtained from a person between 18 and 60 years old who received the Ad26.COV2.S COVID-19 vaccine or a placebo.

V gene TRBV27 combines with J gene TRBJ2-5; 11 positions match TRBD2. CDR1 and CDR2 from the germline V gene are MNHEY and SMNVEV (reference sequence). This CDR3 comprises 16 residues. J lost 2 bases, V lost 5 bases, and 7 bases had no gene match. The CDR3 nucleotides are TGTGCCAGCAGTCTACGGACTAGCGGGCAACAAGAGACCCAGTACTTC. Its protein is CASSLRTSGQQETQYF.

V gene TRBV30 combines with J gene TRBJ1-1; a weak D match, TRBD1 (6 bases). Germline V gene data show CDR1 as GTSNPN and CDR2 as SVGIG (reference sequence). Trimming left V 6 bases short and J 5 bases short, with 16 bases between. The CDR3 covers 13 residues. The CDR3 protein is CACDNRVATEAFF. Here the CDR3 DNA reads TGTGCCTGTGATAACAGGGTAGCGACTGAAGCTTTCTTT.

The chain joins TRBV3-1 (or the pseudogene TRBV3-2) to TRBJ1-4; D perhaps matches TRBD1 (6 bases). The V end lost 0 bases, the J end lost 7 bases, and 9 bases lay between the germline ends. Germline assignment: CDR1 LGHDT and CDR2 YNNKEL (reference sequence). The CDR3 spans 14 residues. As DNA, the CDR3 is TGTGCCAGCAGCCAAGATCTAGGGGGTGAAAAACTGTTTTTT. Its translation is CASSQDLGGEKLFF.

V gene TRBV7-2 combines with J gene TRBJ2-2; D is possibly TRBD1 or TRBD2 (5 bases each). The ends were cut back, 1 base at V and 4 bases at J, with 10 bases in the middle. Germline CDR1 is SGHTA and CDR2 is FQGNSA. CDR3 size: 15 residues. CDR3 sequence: CASSLVRGSTGELFF. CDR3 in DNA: TGTGCCAGCAGCTTAGTTCGGGGCAGCACCGGGGAGCTGTTTTTT.

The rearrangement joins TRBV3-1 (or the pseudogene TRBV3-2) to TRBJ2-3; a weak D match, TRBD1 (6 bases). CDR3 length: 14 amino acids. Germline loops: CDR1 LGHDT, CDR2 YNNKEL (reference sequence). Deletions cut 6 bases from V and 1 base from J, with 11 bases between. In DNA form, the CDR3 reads TGTGCCAGCAGGAAAGGGGGTGGCACAGATACGCAGTATTTT. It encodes CASRKGGGTDTQYF.

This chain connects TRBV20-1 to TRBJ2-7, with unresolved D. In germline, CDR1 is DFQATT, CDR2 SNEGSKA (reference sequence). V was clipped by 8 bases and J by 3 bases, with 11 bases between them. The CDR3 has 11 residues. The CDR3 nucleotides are TGCAGTACTCACCAGTACTACGAGCAGTACTTC. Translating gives CSTHQYYEQYF.

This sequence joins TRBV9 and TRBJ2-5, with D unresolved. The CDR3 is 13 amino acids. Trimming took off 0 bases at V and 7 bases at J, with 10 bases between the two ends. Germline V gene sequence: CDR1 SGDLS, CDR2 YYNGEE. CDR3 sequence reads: CASSVGAVGTQYF. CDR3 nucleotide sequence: TGTGCCAGCAGCGTAGGGGCGGTCGGGACCCAGTACTTC.

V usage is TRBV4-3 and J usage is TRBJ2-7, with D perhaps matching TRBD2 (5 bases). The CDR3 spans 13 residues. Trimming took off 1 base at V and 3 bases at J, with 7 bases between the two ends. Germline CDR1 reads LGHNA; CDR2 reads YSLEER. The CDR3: CASSQGLSYEQYF. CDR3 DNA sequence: TGCGCCAGCAGCCAAGGACTAAGCTACGAGCAGTACTTC.

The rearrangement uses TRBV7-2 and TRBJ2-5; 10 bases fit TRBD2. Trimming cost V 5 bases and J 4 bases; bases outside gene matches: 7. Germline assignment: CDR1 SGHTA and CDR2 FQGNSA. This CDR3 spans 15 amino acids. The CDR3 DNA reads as TGTGCCAGCAGCCCTAGCGGGAGCGCGGCAGAGACCCAGTACTTC. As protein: CASSPSGSAAETQYF. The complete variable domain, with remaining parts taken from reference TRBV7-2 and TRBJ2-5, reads GAGVSQSPSNKVTEKGKDVELRCDPISGHTALYWYRQSLGQGLEFLIYFQGNSAPDKSGLPSDRFSAERTGGSVSTLTIQRTQQEDSAVYLCASSPSGSAAETQYFGPGTRLLVL.

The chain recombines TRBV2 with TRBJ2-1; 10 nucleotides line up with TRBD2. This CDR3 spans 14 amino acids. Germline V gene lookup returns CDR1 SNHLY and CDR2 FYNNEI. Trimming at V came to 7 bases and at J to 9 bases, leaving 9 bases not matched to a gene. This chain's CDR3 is CASKEASGSGEQFF. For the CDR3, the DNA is TGTGCCAGCAAGGAGGCTAGCGGGAGTGGTGAGCAGTTCTTC.

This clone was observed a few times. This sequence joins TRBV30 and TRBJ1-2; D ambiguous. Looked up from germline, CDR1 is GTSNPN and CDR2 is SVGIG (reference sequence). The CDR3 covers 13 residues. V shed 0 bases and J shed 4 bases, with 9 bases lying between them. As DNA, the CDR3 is TGTGCCTGGAGTGTTCGGAGGACCTATGGCTACACCTTC. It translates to CAWSVRRTYGYTF.

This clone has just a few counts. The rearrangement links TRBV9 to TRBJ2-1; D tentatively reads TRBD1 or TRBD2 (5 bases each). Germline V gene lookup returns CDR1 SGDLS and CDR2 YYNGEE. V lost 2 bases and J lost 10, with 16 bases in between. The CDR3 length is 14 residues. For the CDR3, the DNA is TGTGCCAGCAGCGTTGAGGGGTCGGCGTGGGAGCAGTTCTTC. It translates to CASSVEGSAWEQFF.

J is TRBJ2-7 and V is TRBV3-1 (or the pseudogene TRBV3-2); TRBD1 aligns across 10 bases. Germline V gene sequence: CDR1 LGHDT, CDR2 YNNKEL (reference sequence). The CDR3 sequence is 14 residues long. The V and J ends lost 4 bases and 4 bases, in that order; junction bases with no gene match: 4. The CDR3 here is CASSRWDRGYEQYF. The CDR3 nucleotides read TGTGCCAGCAGCCGGTGGGACAGGGGATACGAGCAGTACTTC.

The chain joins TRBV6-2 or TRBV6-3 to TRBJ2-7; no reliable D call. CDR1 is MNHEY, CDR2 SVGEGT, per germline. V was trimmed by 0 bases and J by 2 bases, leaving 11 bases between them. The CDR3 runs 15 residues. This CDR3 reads CASSYSTGRPYEQYF. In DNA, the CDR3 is TGTGCCAGCAGTTACTCGACGGGCAGACCCTACGAGCAGTACTTC.

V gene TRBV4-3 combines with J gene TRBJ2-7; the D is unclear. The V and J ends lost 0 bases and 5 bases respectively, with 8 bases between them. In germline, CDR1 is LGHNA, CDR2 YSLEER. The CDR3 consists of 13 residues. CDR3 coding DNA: TGCGCCAGCAGCCAAGATTATTGGAACGAGCAGTACTTC. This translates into CASSQDYWNEQYF.

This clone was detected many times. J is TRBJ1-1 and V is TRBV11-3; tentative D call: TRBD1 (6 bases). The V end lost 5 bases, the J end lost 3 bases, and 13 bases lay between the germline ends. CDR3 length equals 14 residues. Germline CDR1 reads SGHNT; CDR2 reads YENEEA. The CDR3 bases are TGTGCCAGCAGCAGTGGGGGGCCAGACACTGAAGCTTTCTTT. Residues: CASSSGGPDTEAFF.

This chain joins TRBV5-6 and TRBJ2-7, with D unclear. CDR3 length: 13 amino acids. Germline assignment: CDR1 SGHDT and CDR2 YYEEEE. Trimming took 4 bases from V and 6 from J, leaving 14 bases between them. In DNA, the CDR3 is TGTGCCAGCAGCCGGACCTCTTGGGGCGAGCAGTACTTC. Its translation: CASSRTSWGEQYF.

CDR3 DNA sequence: TGTGCCAGCAGCCAAGACCCGATAGCGGGAGTTGGGTCAGATACGCAGTATTTT. Encoded protein: CASSQDPIAGVGSDTQYF. V and J are TRBV4-2 and TRBJ2-3; 9 nucleotides align to TRBD2. This CDR3 comprises 18 residues. J lost 4 bases, V lost 0 bases, and 11 bases had no gene match. Germline values: CDR1 LGHNA, CDR2 YNFKEQ.

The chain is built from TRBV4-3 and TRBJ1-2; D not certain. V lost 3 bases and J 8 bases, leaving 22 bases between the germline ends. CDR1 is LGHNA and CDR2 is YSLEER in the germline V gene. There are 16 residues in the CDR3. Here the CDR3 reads CASSHLIGSSTGGYTF. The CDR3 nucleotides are TGCGCCAGCAGCCACCTGATCGGGAGCTCAACGGGAGGCTACACCTTC.

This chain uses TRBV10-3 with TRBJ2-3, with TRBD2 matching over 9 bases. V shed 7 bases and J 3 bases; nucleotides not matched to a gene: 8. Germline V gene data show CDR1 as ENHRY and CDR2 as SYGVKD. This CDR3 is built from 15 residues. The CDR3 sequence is CAITDPLAGTDTQYF. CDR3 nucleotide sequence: TGTGCCATCACCGACCCCCTAGCGGGAACAGATACGCAGTATTTT.

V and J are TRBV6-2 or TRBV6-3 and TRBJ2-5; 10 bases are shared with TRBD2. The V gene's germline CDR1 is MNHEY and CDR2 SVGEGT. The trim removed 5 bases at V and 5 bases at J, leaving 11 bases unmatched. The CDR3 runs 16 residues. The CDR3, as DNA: TGTGCCAGCAGTGACAGCGGGAGGGCCTTACGCGAGACCCAGTACTTC. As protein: CASSDSGRALRETQYF.

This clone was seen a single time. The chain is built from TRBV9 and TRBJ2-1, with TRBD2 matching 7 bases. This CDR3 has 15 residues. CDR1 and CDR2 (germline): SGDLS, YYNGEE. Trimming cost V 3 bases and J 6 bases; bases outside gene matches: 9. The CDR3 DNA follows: TGTGCCAGCAGCGGGACGGGACTACCTATCAATGAGCAGTTCTTC. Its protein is CASSGTGLPINEQFF.

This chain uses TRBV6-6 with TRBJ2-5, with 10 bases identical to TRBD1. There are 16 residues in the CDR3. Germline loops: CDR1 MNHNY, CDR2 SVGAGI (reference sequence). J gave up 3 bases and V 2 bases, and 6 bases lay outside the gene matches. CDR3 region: CASSYPQGQGKETQYF. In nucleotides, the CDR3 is TGTGCCAGCAGTTACCCCCAGGGACAGGGGAAAGAGACCCAGTACTTC.

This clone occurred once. Written as DNA, the CDR3 is TGCGCCAGCAGCTTAGGGGCCCCCACTAGCGGGATGGAGACCCAGTACTTC. Translating it yields CASSLGAPTSGMETQYF. The chain uses TRBV5-1 and TRBJ2-5, with TRBD2 matching over 10 bases. This CDR3 spans 17 amino acids. J was trimmed by 5 bases and V by 2 bases; bases with no gene match: 12. Germline-derived CDR1 and CDR2 are SGHRS and YFSETQ.

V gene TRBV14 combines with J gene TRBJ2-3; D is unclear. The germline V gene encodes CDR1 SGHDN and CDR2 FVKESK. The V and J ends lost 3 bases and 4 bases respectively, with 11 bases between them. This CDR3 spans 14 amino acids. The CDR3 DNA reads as TGTGCCAGCAGCCAGCTAGTTTTCCCAGATACGCAGTATTTT. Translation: CASSQLVFPDTQYF.

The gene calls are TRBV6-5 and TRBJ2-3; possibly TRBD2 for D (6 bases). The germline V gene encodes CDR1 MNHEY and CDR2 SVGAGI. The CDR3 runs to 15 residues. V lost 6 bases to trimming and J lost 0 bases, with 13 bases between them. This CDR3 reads CASRNAGYSTDTQYF. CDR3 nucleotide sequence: TGTGCCAGCAGGAACGCGGGGTATAGCACAGATACGCAGTATTTT.